This T cell receptor beta chain was observed in a study of spatial heterogeneity in lung cancer (dated by TCRdb to between 2018 and 2021). With respect to the entire study: Beta-chain transcripts were consistently detected in greater numbers than alpha-chain transcripts, which likely reflected higher beta-chain transcript abundance. In the raw uncorrected reads, each unique combination of TCR and UMI appeared on average more than ten times. In non-small cell lung cancer, the study made a quantitative comparison of TCR alpha and beta repertoires among multiple tumor regions, matched nontumor lung and blood. The study linked features of the TCR repertoire to counts of nonsynonymous mutations, which were determined by whole-exome sequencing of tumor tissue. Both alpha and beta chains were TCR-sequenced in samples taken at surgery, namely 220 tumor regions, roughly 64 matched nontumor lung samples and approximately 58 PBMC samples.

The label giving this sample's time point can be read as: sample taken at primary tumor resection. Samples were obtained from approximately 72 patients with early-stage, untreated non-small cell lung cancer from the lung TRACERx cohort. For TCR sequencing, whole RNA was extracted from tumor and nontumor lung tissue, or from cryopreserved PBMC samples, and no cell sorting was done. Only patients with enough RNA available from two or more tumor regions were chosen for TCR sequencing. The CDR3 goes from the cysteine to the phenylalanine over 13 residues. This entry keeps only the CDR3 DNA: 39 bases, framed from base 1. V was cut back by 2 bases and J by 4 bases, leaving a gap of 6 bases between them. Based on the germline V gene (reference sequence), the CDR1 and CDR2 sequences are MNHNY and SVGAGI. Broad study findings and their caveats: Confirming at a functional level the hypothesis that regional TCRs recognize regional mutations was considered to require additional single-cell paired TCR alpha and beta sequencing. Ubiquitous expanded tumor TCRs were found in blood more often at tumor resection than at routine follow-up.

The library was produced with 5' RACE. The sequencer listed for this sample is NextSeq 500. To allow correction of PCR and sequencing errors, the TCR library protocol tagged every TCR cDNA molecule with a unique molecular identifier. The study's processing was this. Decombinator tools were used for TCR identification, UMI-based error correction and CDR3 extraction. TCRs above a frequency of 2 per 1,000, corresponding to the top 1% of the tumor frequency distribution, were defined as expanded. Rényi diversity was computed with the R vegan package after subsampling each repertoire 100 times to 5,000 TCRs. To build CDR3 similarity networks, amino acid triplet string-kernel similarity was used, and CDR3s were connected when their pairwise similarity was above 0.82. TCRdb took the public reads, trimmed them with fastp at Q25, ran MiXCR for clone calling and kept in-frame beta chains. Each record represents a unique CDR3 protein, reported with the most common genes and DNA among its rows. Clone size and V and J calls follow TCRdb, not the original study. The sample table shows approximately 25,000 distinct CDR3 sequences, and about 3% are seen once. The ten largest account for about 28% of the sample.

This clonotype was found many times. Its antigen is unknown. There are no base qualities to consult, and no much larger clone falls within one base. The sequence links TRBV6-6 to TRBJ2-1, with no D gene named confidently. The sample was PBMCs, taken at surgery. The sequence derives from a female donor with early-stage non-small cell lung cancer. The CDR3 protein: CASSYDRYNEQFF. The bases are TGTGCCAGCAGTTACGACCGTTACAATGAGCAGTTCTTC.